The clone carrying this T cell receptor (beta chain) was detected only once. The antigen remains unidentified. These data belong to a study of OX40 agonist ivuxolimab in advanced cancers. Overall study: Three patients responded partially, comprising one with hepatocellular carcinoma and two with cutaneous melanoma.

Trimming stripped 0 bases from V and 2 bases from J, with 10 bases between. This CDR3 is built from 14 residues. Germline assignment: CDR1 SQVTM and CDR2 ANQGSEA. Method: immunoSEQ multiplex PCR; TCRdb's copy keeps in-frame clones and lacks some. The sample yields about 86,000 clones, 91% seen once. Study-wide results and caveats: On average, CD8+ T cells showed a greater number of expanded clones than CD4+.

Specimen: CD4+ or CD8+ T cells sorted from blood, collected in a trial of the OX40 agonist ivuxolimab. The sequence was collected from an adult with an advanced solid tumor such as melanoma, head and neck, liver or kidney cancer. The J gene is TRBJ1-2, the V gene TRBV29-1; D gene ambiguous. The CDR3 nucleotides are TGCAGCGTTGAAGATCGTCAAGCCAACTATGGCTACACCTTC. This encodes CSVEDRQANYGYTF.